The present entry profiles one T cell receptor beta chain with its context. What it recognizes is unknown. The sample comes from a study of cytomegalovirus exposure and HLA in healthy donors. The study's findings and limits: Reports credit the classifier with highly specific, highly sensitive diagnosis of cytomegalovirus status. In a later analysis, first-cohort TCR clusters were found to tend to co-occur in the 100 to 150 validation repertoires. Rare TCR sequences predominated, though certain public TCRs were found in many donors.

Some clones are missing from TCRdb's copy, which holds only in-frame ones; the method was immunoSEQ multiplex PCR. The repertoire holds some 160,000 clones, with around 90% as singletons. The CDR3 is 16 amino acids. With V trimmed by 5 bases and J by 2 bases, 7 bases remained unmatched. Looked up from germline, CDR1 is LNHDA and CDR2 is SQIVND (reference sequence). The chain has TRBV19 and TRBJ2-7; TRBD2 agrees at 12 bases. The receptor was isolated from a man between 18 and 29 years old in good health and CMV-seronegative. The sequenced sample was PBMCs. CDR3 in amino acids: CASSPTSGSYTYEQYF. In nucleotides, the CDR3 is TGTGCCAGTAGTCCGACTAGCGGGAGTTACACCTACGAGCAGTACTTC.